One and the same sample provided the 32 T cell receptor beta chains below, sequenced in a study of cytomegalovirus exposure and HLA in healthy donors. A multiplex PCR was run with 60 Vbeta primers and 13 Jbeta primers. Libraries were prepared by immunoSEQ multiplex PCR; TCRdb keeps only in-frame clonotypes and omits some of them. This table holds about 130,000 clones. The sequenced material came from PBMCs. Source of these receptors: a man between 18 and 29 years old in good health and CMV-seronegative.

This sequence joins TRBV7-9 and TRBJ1-1, with 8 bases fitting TRBD1. The germline V gene encodes CDR1 SEHNR and CDR2 FQNEAQ (reference sequence). The CDR3 loop spans 13 amino acids. The J segment lost 7 bases and the V segment lost 4 bases, leaving 5 bases of the junction unmatched. CDR3 sequence reads: CASSSQGEGEAFF. The CDR3 bases are TGTGCCAGCAGCTCACAGGGGGAGGGTGAAGCTTTCTTT.

The rearrangement uses TRBV6-6 and TRBJ1-1; D is unclear. The CDR3 is made up of 13 amino acids. V dropped 2 bases and J dropped 8 bases, with 12 bases sitting between them. Germline CDR1 reads MNHNY; CDR2 reads SVGAGI (reference sequence). The CDR3 protein is CASSYEGGSEAFF. In DNA form, the CDR3 reads TGTGCCAGCAGTTACGAGGGAGGTAGCGAAGCTTTCTTT.

The chain employs TRBV5-4 and TRBJ2-5; TRBD2 matches 13 bases. Per the germline V gene, CDR1 is SGHNT and CDR2 is YYREEE (reference sequence). The CDR3 totals 17 residues. J gave up 6 bases and V 0 bases, and 8 bases lay outside the gene matches. The CDR3 sequence is CASSLDTSGGALKTQYF. The CDR3, as DNA: TGTGCCAGCAGCTTGGATACTAGCGGGGGGGCCTTAAAGACCCAGTACTTC. The full variable domain, rest sourced from reference TRBV5-4 and TRBJ2-5, is ETGVTQSPTHLIKTRGQQVTLRCSSQSGHNTVSWYQQALGQGPQFIFQYYREEENGRGNFPPRFSGLQFPNYSSELNVNALELDDSALYLCASSLDTSGGALKTQYFGPGTRLLVL.

The gene calls are TRBV10-3 and TRBJ2-5, with TRBD2 identical over 7 bases. Losses at the gene ends were 1 base for V and 5 bases for J; bases not matched to a gene: 1. This CDR3 contains 13 residues. The germline gives CDR1 ENHRY, CDR2 SYGVKD. CDR3 sequence (DNA): TGTGCCATCAGTGAGTGGGAGGGGGAGACCCAGTACTTC. Its translation: CAISEWEGETQYF.

The chain joins TRBV29-1 to TRBJ2-1; 11 nucleotides align to TRBD2. The CDR3 extends over 11 amino acids. Trimming cost V 4 bases and J 15 bases; bases outside gene matches: 5. Germline assignment: CDR1 SQVTM and CDR2 ANQGSEA. In DNA, the CDR3 is TGCAGCGTTGTAGCGGGGGGGCAGGGGTTCTTC. The encoded protein is CSVVAGGQGFF.

The rearrangement links TRBV5-1 to TRBJ1-4; D call uncertain. V gave up 1 base and J gave up 5 bases, with 6 bases separating them. The germline V gene has CDR1 SGHRS and CDR2 YFSETQ. This CDR3 is built from 13 residues. The CDR3 DNA sequence: TGCGCCAGCAGCTTGATGGAGAATGAAAAACTGTTTTTT. Protein: CASSLMENEKLFF.

The chain uses TRBV11-3 and TRBJ1-1, with D perhaps matching TRBD1 (5 bases). Trimming stripped 0 bases from V and 8 bases from J, with 10 bases between. The CDR3 covers 13 residues. Germline-derived CDR1 and CDR2 are SGHNT and YENEEA. The CDR3 DNA is TGTGCCAGCAGCTTAGACTCTGGGGCCGAAGCTTTCTTT. This codes for CASSLDSGAEAFF.

The chain carries TRBV29-1 and TRBJ1-1, with 7 bases aligning to TRBD1. Germline trimming cut 6 bases from V and 0 bases from J; bases unmatched to any gene: 4. The germline CDR1 and CDR2 sequences are SQVTM and ANQGSEA. The CDR3 contains 13 residues. The CDR3 is CSVDRRMNTEAFF. The CDR3 DNA reads as TGCAGCGTGGACAGGAGAATGAACACTGAAGCTTTCTTT.

This sequence joins TRBV11-2 and TRBJ1-3; D perhaps matches TRBD1 (5 bases). The ends were cut back, 3 bases at V and 3 bases at J, with 12 bases in the middle. This CDR3 is 15 amino acids long. Germline V gene lookup returns CDR1 SGHAT and CDR2 FQNNGV. The CDR3 sequence is CASSFLSGDGNTIYF. The CDR3 bases are TGTGCCAGCAGCTTTTTGTCGGGGGATGGAAACACCATATATTTT. The full variable domain, rest sourced from reference TRBV11-2 and TRBJ1-3, is EAGVAQSPRYKIIEKRQSVAFWCNPISGHATLYWYQQILGQGPKLLIQFQNNGVVDDSQLPKDRFSAERLKGVDSTLKIQPAKLEDSAVYLCASSFLSGDGNTIYFGEGSWLTVV.

The chain has TRBV5-1 and TRBJ1-2, with D uncertain. Germline CDR1 is SGHRS and CDR2 is YFSETQ. Deletions cut 4 bases from V and 7 bases from J, with 14 bases between. CDR3 length: 13 amino acids. CDR3 loop: CASSQTASGGYTF. CDR3 in DNA: TGCGCCAGCAGCCAAACTGCCAGCGGTGGCTACACCTTC.

The chain is built from TRBV7-3 and TRBJ2-3; D is perhaps TRBD2 (6 bases). This CDR3 is 14 amino acids long. CDR1 and CDR2 from the germline V gene are SGHTA and FQGTGA. The V gene lost 5 bases and the J gene lost 0 bases, with 9 bases spanning the gap. In DNA, the CDR3 is TGTGCCAGCAGCCCGGGGACTAGCACAGATACGCAGTATTTT. Its protein product is CASSPGTSTDTQYF.

V usage is TRBV27 and J usage is TRBJ2-5, with 7 bases matching TRBD1. The V gene's germline CDR1 is MNHEY and CDR2 SMNVEV (reference sequence). V lost 6 bases and J lost 1; bases outside the gene matches: 5. CDR3 length: 14 residues. The CDR3: CASSKNRGQETQYF. CDR3 bases: TGTGCCAGCAGCAAAAACAGGGGCCAAGAGACCCAGTACTTC.

This chain uses TRBV11-2 with TRBJ2-7; 8 bases are a match to TRBD2. CDR1 is SGHAT and CDR2 is FQNNGV in the germline V gene. Germline trimming cut 1 base from V and 0 bases from J; bases unmatched to any gene: 2. This CDR3 has 15 amino acids. The CDR3 reads CASSLVRGASYEQYF. The CDR3, as DNA: TGTGCCAGCAGCTTAGTGCGGGGGGCCTCCTACGAGCAGTACTTC.

The J gene is TRBJ1-2, the V gene TRBV11-3; a weak D match, TRBD1 (6 bases). The V end was cut by 4 bases, the J end by 6 bases, with 21 bases between. This CDR3 is built from 16 residues. CDR1 is SGHNT, CDR2 YENEEA, per germline. The CDR3 region is CASSSQQGSGHDGYTF. As DNA, the CDR3 is TGTGCCAGCAGCTCACAACAGGGCTCGGGTCACGATGGCTACACCTTC.

The genes are TRBV6-5 and TRBJ2-5; D gene ambiguous. V lost 5 bases and J lost 6, with 16 bases in between. CDR1 and CDR2 (germline): MNHEY, SVGAGI. The CDR3 runs to 14 residues. The CDR3 DNA follows: TGTGCCAGCAGTACCTACGCGCGGTTCCAGACCCAGTACTTC. It translates to CASSTYARFQTQYF.

The genes are TRBV5-1 and TRBJ1-5, with a tentative D call TRBD1 (5 bases). Germline CDR1 SGHRS, CDR2 YFSETQ. The CDR3 consists of 15 residues. V was cut by 0 bases and J by 2 bases, with 9 bases left in between. This chain's CDR3 is CASSLEGGGNQPQHF. CDR3 bases: TGCGCCAGCAGCTTGGAGGGAGGGGGCAATCAGCCCCAGCATTTT.

The chain uses TRBV5-1 and TRBJ2-3; a weak D match, TRBD1 (6 bases). Germline V lookup: CDR1 SGHRS, CDR2 YFSETQ. V lost 1 base and J lost 0, with 9 bases in between. The length of the CDR3 is 15 residues. The CDR3 here is CASSLNRGSTDTQYF. In DNA, the CDR3 is TGCGCCAGCAGCTTGAATAGGGGGAGCACAGATACGCAGTATTTT.

The chain recombines TRBV5-1 with TRBJ1-6; 7 bases line up with TRBD1. J lost 8 bases, V lost 1 base, and 6 bases had no gene match. Germline loops: CDR1 SGHRS, CDR2 YFSETQ. The length of the CDR3 is 15 residues. In DNA form, the CDR3 reads TGCGCCAGCAGCTTGTCTGGGGACAGTGATTCACCCCTCCACTTT. Translated, it gives CASSLSGDSDSPLHF.

This rearrangement joins TRBV29-1 to TRBJ1-3; D gene uncertain. Germline V gives CDR1 SQVTM, CDR2 ANQGSEA. This CDR3 region has 14 residues. V lost 2 bases and J 0 bases, leaving 8 bases between the germline ends. CDR3 in amino acids: CSVEFGGSGNTIYF. The CDR3 DNA follows: TGCAGCGTTGAATTCGGAGGCTCTGGAAACACCATATATTTT.

This chain connects TRBV4-3 to TRBJ2-3, with 13 bases aligning to TRBD2. Trimming took 0 bases from V and 5 from J; bases not matched to a gene: 5. Looked up from germline, CDR1 is LGHNA and CDR2 is YSLEER. The length of the CDR3 is 17 residues. The CDR3 coding sequence is TGCGCCAGCAGCCAAGATCTACTAGCGGGAGGGAAAGATACGCAGTATTTT. Its translation is CASSQDLLAGGKDTQYF.

The J gene is TRBJ1-5, the V gene TRBV18; D perhaps matches TRBD1 (6 bases). The germline gives CDR1 KGHSH, CDR2 LQKENI. Trimming took 0 bases from V and 0 from J, leaving 9 bases between them. The CDR3 runs to 16 residues. The CDR3 DNA sequence: TGTGCCAGCTCACCACCCGGACAGTCTAGCAATCAGCCCCAGCATTTT. It translates to CASSPPGQSSNQPQHF.

The chain uses TRBV19 and TRBJ2-7, with 8 bases lining up with TRBD1. Trimming at V came to 6 bases and at J to 2 bases, leaving 9 bases not matched to a gene. Germline V lookup: CDR1 LNHDA, CDR2 SQIVND (reference sequence). The CDR3 is 15 amino acids. The CDR3 DNA follows: TGTGCCAGTAGGCCGGGACAGGCTCCTACCTACGAGCAGTACTTC. It is translated as CASRPGQAPTYEQYF.

V gene TRBV25-1 combines with J gene TRBJ1-2; D ambiguous. Germline V gives CDR1 MGHDK, CDR2 SYGVNS. This CDR3 contains 15 residues. With 0 bases removed from V and 0 bases from J, the gap between germline ends came to 8 bases. The CDR3 bases are TGTGCCAGCAGTGAATATGCCACAACTAACTATGGCTACACCTTC. Translated, it gives CASSEYATTNYGYTF.

The genes are TRBV6-5 and TRBJ2-4; possible D gene TRBD2, 6 bases. Trimming cost V 0 bases and J 1 base, with 10 bases left between them. The germline gives CDR1 MNHEY, CDR2 SVGAGI. This CDR3 is 16 amino acids long. The CDR3 is CASSYSKLAAKNIQYF. CDR3 coding DNA: TGTGCCAGCAGTTACTCTAAGCTAGCGGCCAAAAACATTCAGTACTTC.

This chain links TRBV19 with TRBJ2-1; D possibly corresponds to TRBD2 (6 bases). Trimming stripped 2 bases from V and 2 bases from J, with 10 bases between. Germline values: CDR1 LNHDA, CDR2 SQIVND (reference sequence). The CDR3 sequence is 15 residues long. CDR3 coding DNA: TGTGCCAGTAGTATATGGGGGGATCCCTACAATGAGCAGTTCTTC. Its protein product is CASSIWGDPYNEQFF.

The chain employs TRBV5-4 and TRBJ2-5, with D unclear. The CDR3 covers 13 residues. Trimming cost V 4 bases and J 5 bases, with 12 bases left between them. Germline V gene lookup returns CDR1 SGHNT and CDR2 YYREEE (reference sequence). The CDR3 region has the DNA TGTGCCAGCAGCGAGAACGTATGGGAGACCCAGTACTTC. Protein sequence: CASSENVWETQYF. Combining the CDR3 with reference TRBV5-4 and TRBJ2-5 gives the whole variable domain ETGVTQSPTHLIKTRGQQVTLRCSSQSGHNTVSWYQQALGQGPQFIFQYYREEENGRGNFPPRFSGLQFPNYSSELNVNALELDDSALYLCASSENVWETQYFGPGTRLLVL.

This sequence joins TRBV5-1 and TRBJ2-1, with TRBD2 matching over 12 bases. CDR1 is SGHRS and CDR2 is YFSETQ in the germline V gene. The V and J ends lost 2 bases and 5 bases, in that order; junction bases with no gene match: 5. The CDR3 is 16 residues long. CDR3 amino acids: CASSFGLAGKHNEQFF. The CDR3 DNA sequence: TGCGCCAGCAGCTTCGGACTAGCGGGAAAACACAATGAGCAGTTCTTC. The full variable domain, its missing parts supplied by reference TRBV5-1 and TRBJ2-1, is KAGVTQTPRYLIKTRGQQVTLSCSPISGHRSVSWYQQTPGQGLQFLFEYFSETQRNKGNFPGRFSGRQFSNSRSEMNVSTLELGDSALYLCASSFGLAGKHNEQFFGPGTRLTVL.

The gene calls are TRBV9 and TRBJ2-5, with a possible D match to TRBD1 (5 bases). Germline lookup yields CDR1 SGDLS and CDR2 YYNGEE. The CDR3 runs 13 residues. V was cut by 4 bases and J by 2 bases, with 9 bases left in between. This CDR3 is CASSRTSQETQYF. CDR3 sequence (DNA): TGTGCCAGCAGCCGGACATCTCAAGAGACCCAGTACTTC.

This chain connects TRBV4-2 to TRBJ1-5; D is possibly TRBD1 (5 bases). This CDR3 comprises 15 residues. Trimming stripped 0 bases from V and 9 bases from J, with 15 bases between. Per germline, CDR1 LGHNA and CDR2 YNFKEQ. As DNA, the CDR3 is TGTGCCAGCAGCCAAGAAGGGGCGAAGGGACTGCCCCAGCATTTT. Translated, it gives CASSQEGAKGLPQHF.

V usage is TRBV5-6 and J usage is TRBJ2-1, with D possibly matching TRBD1 (6 bases). The germline V and J ends were trimmed by 2 bases and 5 bases, with 8 bases remaining between them. CDR1 SGHDT and CDR2 YYEEEE come from the germline V gene. This CDR3 contains 13 residues. CDR3 sequence (DNA): TGTGCCAGCAGCTTTGGGACAAACAATGAGCAGTTCTTC. This encodes CASSFGTNNEQFF.

The rearrangement joins TRBV11-3 to TRBJ2-7, with D perhaps matching TRBD1 (7 bases). Germline V gene data show CDR1 as SGHNT and CDR2 as YENEEA. Deletions cut 1 base from V and 0 bases from J, with 10 bases between. CDR3 length: 15 amino acids. The CDR3 DNA is TGTGCCAGCAGCTTAGGGGGGGACAGCTCCTACGAGCAGTACTTC. It is translated as CASSLGGDSSYEQYF.

The chain has TRBV7-9 and TRBJ2-7, with TRBD2 matching over 10 bases. Germline assignment: CDR1 SEHNR and CDR2 FQNEAQ (reference sequence). With 5 bases clipped from V and 3 bases from J, the junction kept 7 bases outside the gene matches. CDR3 length: 15 amino acids. CDR3 bases: TGTGCCAGCAGCCCTAGCGGGAGAGGGGACTACGAGCAGTACTTC. Its translation is CASSPSGRGDYEQYF.